The source of this T cell receptor beta chain is a study of blood T cells in healthy people across ages. Whole-study context: About one barcoded TCR beta cDNA was captured per two T cells.

Study outcomes and limitations: A greater number of naive CD4+ cells and higher diversity distinguished long-lived donors from aged donors.

This clonotype appeared a few times. Its target is unknown. Isolated per sample were at least 6 million PBMCs. V was pared by 0 bases and J by 13 bases, with 7 bases of the junction left unmatched. The CDR3 spans 13 residues. Germline lookup yields CDR1 LGHNA and CDR2 YNFKEQ. Then a second PCR, running roughly 7 to 11 cycles, was carried out with a sample-barcoded 5' primer and a J-beta primer mix. Each cDNA molecule, via a template-switch adaptor with 12 random nucleotides, was tagged. A single record per CDR3 protein comes from TCRdb applying MiXCR to the 5' RACE reads. The sample shows about 1,500,000 distinct CDR3 sequences, about 43% of them seen only once.

Sequencing used blood. This receptor was taken from a woman aged 18-35 years in good health. V gene TRBV4-2 combines with J gene TRBJ2-5, with 8 bases that match TRBD2. The CDR3 bases are TGTGCCAGCAGCCAAGAGTTTAGCGGGGAGCCGTACTTC. It codes for CASSQEFSGEPYF.